The rows below give T cell receptor beta chains drawn from one sample of a study of radiotherapy plus CTLA-4 blockade in lung cancer. Assay: immunoSEQ multiplex PCR; the TCRdb copy retains only in-frame clones and omits some. The sample shows 30,000 to 45,000 clones, over 65% of them seen only once. Sequencing was performed on peripheral blood, taken from a patient treated with radiotherapy plus ipilimumab. The receptors here all came from a human donor with non-small cell lung cancer who had stable disease on radiotherapy plus ipilimumab. Both conserved end residues are part of each CDR3. Fields, in order: V gene, CDR3 length, clone size, J gene, D gene, CDR3 DNA, CDR3 protein. D genes are given only for firm matches. Only some rows state a clone size, as once, few, many or a class for expanded clones.

V: TRBV9; length: 12; size: -; J: TRBJ1-1; D: -; DNA: TGTGCCAGCAGCGGCGTCCGGGGTGAAGCTTTCTTT; CDR3: CASSGVRGEAFF
V: TRBV25-1; length: 14; size: -; J: TRBJ2-2; D: -; DNA: TGTGCCAGCAGTGAGTACGGGGGCCCCGGGGAGCTGTTTTTT; CDR3: CASSEYGGPGELFF
V: TRBV7-6; length: 17; size: -; J: TRBJ2-3; D: -; DNA: TGTGCCAGCAGCTTAGGTAGCCGGGGGATTATTACAGATACGCAGTATTTT; CDR3: CASSLGSRGIITDTQYF
V: TRBV6-1; length: 14; size: -; J: TRBJ1-6; D: -; DNA: TGTGCCAGCAGTAGTTTCCGGGCGGAATCACCCCTCCACTTT; CDR3: CASSSFRAESPLHF
V: TRBV29-1; length: 12; size: once; J: TRBJ2-3; D: -; DNA: TGCAGCGTTGACCGAAGCACAGATACGCAGTATTTT; CDR3: CSVDRSTDTQYF
V: TRBV6-1; length: 16; size: -; J: TRBJ2-2; D: -; DNA: TGTGCCAGCAGTGAAGTCAGGGATGAGAACACCGGGGAGCTGTTTTTT; CDR3: CASSEVRDENTGELFF
V: TRBV5-1; length: 20; size: -; J: TRBJ2-2; D: TRBD2; DNA: TGCGCCAGCAGCCTTCGGACTAGCGGGGGGGCTTCTCGGTGGACCGGGGAGCTGTTTTTT; CDR3: CASSLRTSGGASRWTGELFF
V: TRBV15; length: 13; size: once; J: TRBJ1-1; D: -; DNA: TGTGCCACCAGCAGAGATCGAGTCAACGAAGCTTTCTTT; CDR3: CATSRDRVNEAFF
V: TRBV2; length: 15; size: few; J: TRBJ1-4; D: TRBD1; DNA: TGTGCCAGCAGAGCTTCGACAGGGGGTGGCGAAAAACTGTTTTTT; CDR3: CASRASTGGGEKLFF
V: TRBV6-4; length: 16; size: medium-sized; J: TRBJ2-1; D: TRBD2; DNA: TGTGCCAGCAGTGTACGGGGGGGAGACGGTAACAATGAGCAGTTCTTC; CDR3: CASSVRGGDGNNEQFF
V: TRBV5-4; length: 13; size: once; J: TRBJ2-6; D: -; DNA: TGTGCCAGCAGCTTGGTTGGGGCCAACGTCCTGACTTTC; CDR3: CASSLVGANVLTF
V: TRBV7-6; length: 17; size: once; J: TRBJ2-3; D: TRBD2; DNA: TGTGCCAGCAGCTTCTCCCCTAGCGGGGGGCTGGAAGATACGCAGTATTTT; CDR3: CASSFSPSGGLEDTQYF
V: TRBV6-5; length: 15; size: -; J: TRBJ1-4; D: TRBD1; DNA: TGTGCCAGCAGGGGCGACAGGGCAAAGAGAGAAAAACTGTTTTTT; CDR3: CASRGDRAKREKLFF
V: TRBV7-2; length: 13; size: once; J: TRBJ1-5; D: -; DNA: TGTGCCAGCAGCGGACGCTACAATCAGCCCCAGCATTTT; CDR3: CASSGRYNQPQHF
V: TRBV11-3; length: 10; size: -; J: TRBJ2-4; D: -; DNA: TGTGCCAGCAGCTTAGCGGTGGAGTACTTC; CDR3: CASSLAVEYF